Below are 9 T cell receptor beta chains sequenced from a single sample in a study of T cell repertoires in cytomegalovirus infection. In TCRdb, the reads were re-called with MiXCR into one record per CDR3 protein. This sample has about 500,000 distinct CDR3 sequences, with more than 30% found just once. Their target antigens are unknown. The sample here was cultured PBMCs, taken from culture after CMV antigen stimulation. These receptors came from a human donor in good health (CMV status not recorded). Some clones in this sample may be carry-over from other donors' samples.

This rearrangement joins TRBV28 to TRBJ1-1; D perhaps matches TRBD1 (5 bases). V gave up 6 bases and J gave up 1 base, with 15 bases separating them. The CDR3 extends over 15 amino acids. Germline CDR1 is MDHEN and CDR2 is SYDVKM. The CDR3 nucleotides read TGTGCCAGCAGCCTCCGGGGCCGAGGGAACACTGAAGCTTTCTTT. It encodes CASSLRGRGNTEAFF.

V is TRBV20-1 and J is TRBJ2-5, with D hard to call. The CDR3 consists of 13 residues. Trimming shortened V by 0 bases and J by 4 bases, and 9 bases separated the two germline ends. Germline CDR1 DFQATT, CDR2 SNEGSKA (reference sequence). As DNA, the CDR3 is TGCAGTGCTAGAGAAGTGGTGGGAGAGACCCAGTACTTC. Its translation: CSAREVVGETQYF.

CDR3 coding DNA: TGTGCCAGCAGCCAGGGGAACCTCTGGGGGGTATCAGATACGCAGTATTTT. Protein: CASSQGNLWGVSDTQYF. The chain joins TRBV5-6 to TRBJ2-3; possibly TRBD1 or TRBD2 for D (6 bases each). Germline V lookup: CDR1 SGHDT, CDR2 YYEEEE. Between the trimmed V and J ends, which lost 4 bases and 4 bases, there was a span of 22 bases. The CDR3 covers 17 residues.

V and J are TRBV7-8 and TRBJ2-5; D remains ambiguous. CDR3 length: 14 residues. Germline V gene lookup returns CDR1 SGHVS and CDR2 FQNEAQ. Trimming took off 1 base at V and 2 bases at J, with 8 bases between the two ends. The CDR3 spells CASSLVETQETQYF. In nucleotides, the CDR3 is TGTGCCAGCAGCTTAGTGGAGACTCAAGAGACCCAGTACTTC.

This clonotype has more than one count but fewer than ten. The rearrangement links TRBV12-3 or TRBV12-4 to TRBJ2-3; D is perhaps TRBD2 (5 bases). The CDR3 extends over 16 amino acids. V lost 2 bases and J 0 bases, leaving 12 bases between the germline ends. CDR3 nucleotide sequence: TGTGCCAGCAGTTTATCGGGGTTTTCTAGCACAGATACGCAGTATTTT. This translates into CASSLSGFSSTDTQYF.

This clonotype was counted ten times or more. The chain links TRBV2 to TRBJ2-7, with D unresolved. Deletions cut 0 bases from V and 6 bases from J, with 12 bases between. This CDR3 region has 14 residues. Germline V gene data show CDR1 as SNHLY and CDR2 as FYNNEI. The CDR3 DNA reads as TGTGCCAGCAGTGAAGCGGCTGGGGTCGGCGAGCAGTACGTC. Its protein product is CASSEAAGVGEQYV.

The chain employs TRBV19 and TRBJ1-1; D remains unclear. The CDR3 runs 11 residues. V was trimmed by 7 bases and J by 1 base, leaving 4 bases between them. Germline CDR1 and CDR2: LNHDA and SQIVND (reference sequence). The chain's CDR3 is CASIENTEAFF. The CDR3 DNA follows: TGTGCCAGTATTGAGAACACTGAAGCTTTCTTT.

The gene calls are TRBV28 and TRBJ2-1; 8 nucleotides line up with TRBD1. Germline V gene data show CDR1 as MDHEN and CDR2 as SYDVKM. V was pared by 4 bases and J by 8 bases, with 7 bases of the junction left unmatched. The CDR3 is 14 amino acids. The CDR3 here is CASSSGQGRDEQFF. The CDR3 DNA sequence: TGTGCCAGCAGTTCCGGACAGGGTCGCGATGAGCAGTTCTTC. The full variable domain, in which reference TRBV28 and TRBJ2-1 provide the parts outside the CDR3, is DVKVTQSSRYLVKRTGEKVFLECVQDMDHENMFWYRQDPGLGLRLIYFSYDVKMKEKGDIPEGYSVSREKKERFSLILESASTNQTSMYLCASSSGQGRDEQFFGPGTRLTVL.

The V gene is TRBV28, the J gene TRBJ1-6, with 8 bases fitting TRBD1. The CDR3 loop spans 16 amino acids. CDR1 MDHEN and CDR2 SYDVKM come from the germline V gene. The junction had 11 bases not matched to a gene; V was cut back by 6 bases and J by 7 bases. Here the CDR3 DNA reads TGTGCCAGCAGGTTGTTGGACAGGGTTTGGAATTCACCCCTCCACTTT. It is translated as CASRLLDRVWNSPLHF.